This T cell receptor (beta chain) was recorded in a study of beta chain features in type 1 diabetes. Study-wide context: Patient and healthy donor groups were alike in age, gender and cell yields.

Findings of the study overall: The study found fewer insertions and more deletions at VDJ junctions in type 1 diabetes patients. Naive, central memory and Treg TCRB repertoires appeared more alike in patients than in healthy donors. Shorter TCRB CDR3s, moderately but significantly so, marked every one of the four CD4+ subsets in Type 1 diabetes patients.

The sequenced template was cDNA made from the entire isolated RNA. Some 3.6 million reads were obtained on average from naive, central memory and regulatory T cell samples. Assay used: immunoSEQ multiplex PCR; TCRdb lists only in-frame clones, some missing. The sample gives 100,000 to 150,000 clones, roughly 17% of which show up once; 2.6% is in the top ten. CDR1 and CDR2 from the germline V gene are SGDLS and YYNGEE. Trimming left V 0 bases short and J 2 bases short, with 9 bases between. The CDR3 has 14 residues. About this clone: The target antigen is unknown.

This sequence was found in a man aged 18 to 29 with type 1 diabetes. The specimen was central memory CD4+ T cells from blood. The chain recombines TRBV9 with TRBJ2-7; D might be TRBD1 (6 bases). CDR3 nucleotide sequence: TGTGCCAGCAGCGTAGGCGAGGGGGCCTACGAGCAGTACTTC. This encodes CASSVGEGAYEQYF.